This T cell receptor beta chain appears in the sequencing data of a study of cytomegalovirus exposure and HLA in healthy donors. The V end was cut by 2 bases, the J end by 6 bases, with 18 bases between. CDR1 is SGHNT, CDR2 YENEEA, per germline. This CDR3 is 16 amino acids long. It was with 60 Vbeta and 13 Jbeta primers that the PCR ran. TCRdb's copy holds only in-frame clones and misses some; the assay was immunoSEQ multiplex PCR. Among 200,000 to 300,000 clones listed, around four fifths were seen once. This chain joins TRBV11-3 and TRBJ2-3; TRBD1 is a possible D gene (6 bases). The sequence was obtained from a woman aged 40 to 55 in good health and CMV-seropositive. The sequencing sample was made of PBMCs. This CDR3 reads CASSLRAGEGLDTQYF. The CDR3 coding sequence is TGTGCCAGCAGCTTAAGGGCAGGGGAAGGTCTTGATACGCAGTATTTT.